A selection of T cell receptor beta chains follows, all from one sample in a study of shared clonotypes between healthy human individuals. Data came from immunoSEQ multiplex PCR; TCRdb stores just in-frame clones and leaves some out. Among roughly 2.6 million clones listed, approximately 94% were seen once. Specimen: naive CD4+ T cells sorted from blood. The receptors come from a man aged 18 to 29 in good health. The CDR3 runs from the conserved cysteine through the conserved F or W. A D gene is named only where the DNA matches it firmly. Only part of the rows carry a size: once, few, many, or a class if the clone is expanded.

TGCGCCAGCAGTGGCTACATCGGGGCTAAATCCTACGAGCAGTACTTC | CASSGYIGAKSYEQYF | TRBJ2-7 | TRBV10-2 | NA | NA
TGTGCCAGCACCGCCCTACTAGCGGGGCTCACAGATACGCAGTATTTT | CASTALLAGLTDTQYF | TRBJ2-3 | TRBV28 | NA | TRBD2
TGTGCCATCAGTGAGTCCCTCCGGCTTGAAGCTTTCTTT | CAISESLRLEAFF | TRBJ1-1 | TRBV10-3 | NA | NA
TGTGCCAGCTCACTCTCGACAGGGAGTATCTATGGCTACACCTTC | CASSLSTGSIYGYTF | TRBJ1-2 | TRBV18 | NA | TRBD1
TGTGCCAGTATTTCGACTAGCCTTGGAACCGGGGAGCTGTTTTTT | CASISTSLGTGELFF | TRBJ2-2 | TRBV19 | NA | TRBD2
TGTGCCAGTGGACAGAGGGAATCTGGAAACACCATATATTTT | CASGQRESGNTIYF | TRBJ1-3 | TRBV19 | NA | NA
TGTGCCAGCGGCACAACACCTGAAGCTTTCTTT | CASGTTPEAFF | TRBJ1-1 | TRBV7-2 | once | NA
TGTGCCAGCAGTTTACGGGTTTCGGCTAGCGCCACGGGGGCCGGGGAGCTGTTTTTT | CASSLRVSASATGAGELFF | TRBJ2-2 | TRBV27 | NA | NA
TGTGCCAGCCGATCCGGGGGGACAGGGGACAATCAGCCCCAGCATTTT | CASRSGGTGDNQPQHF | TRBJ1-5 | TRBV28 | NA | TRBD1
TGTGCCAGCTCACCACTCAGTAATCAGCCCCAGCATTTT | CASSPLSNQPQHF | TRBJ1-5 | TRBV18 | few | NA
TGTGCCAGCTCACCACCCGACAGGGGCTATGAAAAACTGTTTTTT | CASSPPDRGYEKLFF | TRBJ1-4 | TRBV18 | NA | TRBD1
TGTGCCAGTACCCAAGGAGGGGGGAACACAGATACGCAGTATTTT | CASTQGGGNTDTQYF | TRBJ2-3 | TRBV19 | once | NA
TGCGCCAGCAGTCCGGGGGGGATGGATGAGCAGTTCTTC | CASSPGGMDEQFF | TRBJ2-1 | TRBV5-1 | NA | TRBD2
TGTGCCAGCAGCGTAGGGCACAACTATGGCTACACCTTC | CASSVGHNYGYTF | TRBJ1-2 | TRBV9 | NA | NA
TGTGCCACTACACCGGGACAGGGGATGGGCAATCAGCCCCAGCATTTT | CATTPGQGMGNQPQHF | TRBJ1-5 | TRBV28 | NA | TRBD1
TGTGCCAGCAGTATCAGGGGGCGAGAGACCCAGTACTTC | CASSIRGRETQYF | TRBJ2-5 | TRBV27 | once | TRBD1
TGCAGCGTTGGAGGGATGGATGGCTACACCTTC | CSVGGMDGYTF | TRBJ1-2 | TRBV29-1 | NA | NA
TGCAGCGCGGGGGGGGAGAATGAAAAACTGTTTTTT | CSAGGENEKLFF | TRBJ1-4 | TRBV29-1 | once | NA
TGTGCCAGCAGTACGACAGGGGGCGTAAATTCACCCCTCCACTTT | CASSTTGGVNSPLHF | TRBJ1-6 | TRBV27 | NA | TRBD1
TGCAGCGTTGATTCGGGAAGGACCGGGGAGCTGTTTTTT | CSVDSGRTGELFF | TRBJ2-2 | TRBV29-1 | NA | NA
TGTGCCAGTAGGCCACAGGGACATGGCTACACCTTC | CASRPQGHGYTF | TRBJ1-2 | TRBV19 | NA | NA
TGTGCCAGCAGCATCACCGGGACTAGCGGTTACTACGAGCAGTACTTC | CASSITGTSGYYEQYF | TRBJ2-7 | TRBV7-2 | NA | TRBD2
TGTGCCAGCAGCCCCGACAGGGGGAGCTCCTATAATTCACCCCTCCACTTT | CASSPDRGSSYNSPLHF | TRBJ1-6 | TRBV5-5 | NA | TRBD1
TGTGCCAGCACCCCCTTCGAACAGCCCTACGAGCAGTACTTC | CASTPFEQPYEQYF | TRBJ2-7 | TRBV28 | NA | NA
TGCGCCAGCAGCGATGGGACAGGGAGGAGTAATGGCTACACCTTC | CASSDGTGRSNGYTF | TRBJ1-2 | TRBV5-1 | NA | TRBD1
TGTGCCAGCAGCCAAGTATTGGGGGACAGTACCAATCAGCCCCAGCATTTT | CASSQVLGDSTNQPQHF | TRBJ1-5 | TRBV7-2 | NA | TRBD1
TGCGCCAGCAGCCAAGATCGGCCAGGGGGCGACGAGCAGTTCTTC | CASSQDRPGGDEQFF | TRBJ2-1 | TRBV4-3 | NA | TRBD1
TGTGCCTGGTCACAGGTAGACACTGAAGCTTTCTTT | CAWSQVDTEAFF | TRBJ1-1 | TRBV30 | NA | NA
TGTGCCAGCAGACCAGCTAGTGGGCCCTACGAGCAGTACTTC | CASRPASGPYEQYF | TRBJ2-7 | TRBV6-5 | NA | NA
TGTGCCACCAGCAGAGATAAGGCAAGCTTTATCGGGAACACTGAAGCTTTCTTT | CATSRDKASFIGNTEAFF | TRBJ1-1 | TRBV15 | NA | NA
TGCGCCAGCAGCCAGGAGGGAGATGAAGCTTTCTTT | CASSQEGDEAFF | TRBJ1-1 | TRBV4-1 | NA | NA
TGCAGCGTGCCCCGGGTGGGCTCCTACAATGAGCAGTTCTTC | CSVPRVGSYNEQFF | TRBJ2-1 | TRBV29-1 | NA | NA
TGTGCCAGCAGCATCAGGGGGTTGTACACCGGGGAGCTGTTTTTT | CASSIRGLYTGELFF | TRBJ2-2 | TRBV11-2 | NA | TRBD1
TGTGCCAGCAGCGCTGACAGGGGTACCTACGAGCAGTACTTC | CASSADRGTYEQYF | TRBJ2-7 | TRBV5-6 | NA | TRBD1
TGTGCCATCAGTGAGTCGAGCATTAGGGGGGATGAGCAGTTCTTC | CAISESSIRGDEQFF | TRBJ2-1 | TRBV10-3 | NA | NA
TGTGCCAGCAGCTTATTTTCAGCGAGGGAGACCCAGTACTTC | CASSLFSARETQYF | TRBJ2-5 | TRBV7-2 | NA | NA
TGCGCCAGCAGCGTGGGACAGGGGCAGTCACCCCTCCACTTT | CASSVGQGQSPLHF | TRBJ1-6 | TRBV5-1 | NA | TRBD1
TGCAGCGTTGGGGACGGACCCAATCAGCCCCAGCATTTT | CSVGDGPNQPQHF | TRBJ1-5 | TRBV29-1 | few | NA
TGTGCCATTCGGACAGGGGGTAACACTGAAGCTTTCTTT | CAIRTGGNTEAFF | TRBJ1-1 | TRBV10-3 | NA | TRBD1
TGTGCCTACGCGTCAGGGGATAAGGGGACCGGGGAGCTGTTTTTT | CAYASGDKGTGELFF | TRBJ2-2 | TRBV30 | NA | NA
TGTGCCAGCAGCCAAAAGTACGCCGGGGAGCTGTTTTTT | CASSQKYAGELFF | TRBJ2-2 | TRBV7-2 | NA | NA
TGTGCCTGGAGCAGACAGGGGAAGCAGTACTTC | CAWSRQGKQYF | TRBJ2-7 | TRBV30 | NA | TRBD1
TGTGCCTGGAGGGTGTCCGGGCACGCCAACACTGAAGCTTTCTTT | CAWRVSGHANTEAFF | TRBJ1-1 | TRBV30 | few | NA